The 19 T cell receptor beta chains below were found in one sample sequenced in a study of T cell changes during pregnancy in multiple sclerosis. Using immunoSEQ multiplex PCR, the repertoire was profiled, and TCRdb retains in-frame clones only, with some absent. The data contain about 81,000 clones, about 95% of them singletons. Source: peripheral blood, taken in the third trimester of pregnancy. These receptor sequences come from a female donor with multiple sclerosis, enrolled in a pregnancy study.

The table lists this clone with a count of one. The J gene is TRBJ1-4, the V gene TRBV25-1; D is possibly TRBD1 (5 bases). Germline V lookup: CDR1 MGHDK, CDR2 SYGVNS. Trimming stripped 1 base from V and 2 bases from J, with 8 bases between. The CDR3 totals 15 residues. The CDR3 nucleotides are TGTGCCAGCAGTGAATTCCGGGGGACTAATGAAAAACTGTTTTTT. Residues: CASSEFRGTNEKLFF.

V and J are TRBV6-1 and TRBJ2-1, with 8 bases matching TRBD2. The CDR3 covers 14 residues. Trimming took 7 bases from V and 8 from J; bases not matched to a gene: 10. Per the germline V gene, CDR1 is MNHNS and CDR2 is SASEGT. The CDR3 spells CASMRAGDRDEQFF. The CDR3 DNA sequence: TGTGCCAGCATGCGAGCGGGGGACCGCGATGAGCAGTTCTTC.

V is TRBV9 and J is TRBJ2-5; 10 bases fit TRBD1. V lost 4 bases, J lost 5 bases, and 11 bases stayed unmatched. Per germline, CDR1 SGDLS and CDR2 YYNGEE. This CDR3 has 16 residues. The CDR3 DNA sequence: TGTGCCAGCAGCCCGCCCGGGACAGGGGTGGTTGAGACCCAGTACTTC. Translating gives CASSPPGTGVVETQYF.

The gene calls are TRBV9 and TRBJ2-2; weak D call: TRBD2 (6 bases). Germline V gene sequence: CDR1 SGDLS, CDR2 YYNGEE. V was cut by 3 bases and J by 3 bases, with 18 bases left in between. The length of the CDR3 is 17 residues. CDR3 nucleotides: TGTGCCAGCAGCGGAGCCCCCGGGACTGGTTACACCGGGGAGCTGTTTTTT. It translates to CASSGAPGTGYTGELFF.

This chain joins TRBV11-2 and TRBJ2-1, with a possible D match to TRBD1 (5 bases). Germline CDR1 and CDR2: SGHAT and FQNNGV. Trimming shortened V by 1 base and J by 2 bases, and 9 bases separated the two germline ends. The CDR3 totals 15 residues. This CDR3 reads CASSLAGFPYNEQFF. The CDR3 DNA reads TGTGCCAGCAGCTTAGCAGGGTTCCCCTACAATGAGCAGTTCTTC.

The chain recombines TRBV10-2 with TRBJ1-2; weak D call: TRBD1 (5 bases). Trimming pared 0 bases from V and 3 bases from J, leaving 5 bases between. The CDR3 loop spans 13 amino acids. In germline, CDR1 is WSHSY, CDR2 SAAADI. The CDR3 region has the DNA TGCGCCAGCAGTGAGTCGACAGACTATGGCTACACCTTC. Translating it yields CASSESTDYGYTF.

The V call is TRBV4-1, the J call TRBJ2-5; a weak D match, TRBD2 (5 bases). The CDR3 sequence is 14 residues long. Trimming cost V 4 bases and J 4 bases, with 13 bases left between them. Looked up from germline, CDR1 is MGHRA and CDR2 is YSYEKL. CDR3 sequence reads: CASSLGRAGETQYF. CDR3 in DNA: TGCGCCAGCAGCCTGGGTAGGGCGGGAGAGACCCAGTACTTC.

CDR3: CSAPDMSGYTF. The CDR3 DNA is TGCAGCGCACCAGACATGTCTGGCTACACCTTC. The genes are TRBV29-1 and TRBJ1-2; D gene unclear. Germline lookup yields CDR1 SQVTM and CDR2 ANQGSEA. V lost 7 bases, J lost 7 bases, and 13 bases lay in between. The CDR3 is 11 amino acids.

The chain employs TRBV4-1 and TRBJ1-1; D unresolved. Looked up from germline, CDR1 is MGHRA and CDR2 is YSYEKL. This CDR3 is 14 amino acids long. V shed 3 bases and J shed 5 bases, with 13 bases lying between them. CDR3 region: CASSHRQTGTEAFF. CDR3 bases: TGCGCCAGCAGCCATCGACAAACTGGGACTGAAGCTTTCTTT.

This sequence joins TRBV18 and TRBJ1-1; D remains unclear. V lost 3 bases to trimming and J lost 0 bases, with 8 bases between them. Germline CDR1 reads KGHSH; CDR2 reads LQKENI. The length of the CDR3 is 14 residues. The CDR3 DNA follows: TGTGCCAGCTCACCCCCCTTAATGAACACTGAAGCTTTCTTT. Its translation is CASSPPLMNTEAFF.

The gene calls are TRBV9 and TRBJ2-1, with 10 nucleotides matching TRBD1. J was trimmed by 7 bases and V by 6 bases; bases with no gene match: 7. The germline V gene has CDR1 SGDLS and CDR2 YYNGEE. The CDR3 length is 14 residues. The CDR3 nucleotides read TGTGCCAGCAAAGGACAGGGGGGAGTGAATGAGCAGTTCTTC. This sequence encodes CASKGQGGVNEQFF.

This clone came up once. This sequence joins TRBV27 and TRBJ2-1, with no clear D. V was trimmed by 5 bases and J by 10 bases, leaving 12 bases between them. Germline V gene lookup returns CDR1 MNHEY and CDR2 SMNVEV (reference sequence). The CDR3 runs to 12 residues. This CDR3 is CASSANYQEQFF. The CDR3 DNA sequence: TGTGCCAGCAGTGCCAACTACCAGGAGCAGTTCTTC.

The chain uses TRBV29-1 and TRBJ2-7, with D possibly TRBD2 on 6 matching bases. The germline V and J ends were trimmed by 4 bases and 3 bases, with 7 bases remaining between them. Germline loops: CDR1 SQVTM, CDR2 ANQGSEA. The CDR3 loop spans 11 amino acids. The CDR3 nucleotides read TGCAGCGTTGTGACTAGCTACGAGCAGTACTTC. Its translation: CSVVTSYEQYF.

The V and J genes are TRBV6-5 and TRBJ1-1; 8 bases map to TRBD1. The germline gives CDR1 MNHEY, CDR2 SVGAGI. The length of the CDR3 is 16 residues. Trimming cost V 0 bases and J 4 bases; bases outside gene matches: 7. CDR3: CASSYSIGTGGTEAFF. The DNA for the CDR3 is TGTGCCAGCAGTTACTCGATTGGGACAGGAGGCACTGAAGCTTTCTTT.

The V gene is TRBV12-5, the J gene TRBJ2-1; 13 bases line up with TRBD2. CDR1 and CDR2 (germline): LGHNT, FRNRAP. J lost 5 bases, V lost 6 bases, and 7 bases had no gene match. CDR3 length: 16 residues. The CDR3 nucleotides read TGTGCTAGTGGCAGCATTGGGACTAGCGGGAACAATGAGCAGTTCTTC. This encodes CASGSIGTSGNNEQFF.

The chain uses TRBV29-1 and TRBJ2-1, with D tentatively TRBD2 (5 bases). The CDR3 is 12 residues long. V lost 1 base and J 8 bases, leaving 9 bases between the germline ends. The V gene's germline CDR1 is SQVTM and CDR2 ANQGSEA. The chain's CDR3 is CSVEVAGDEQFF. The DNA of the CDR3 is TGCAGCGTTGAAGTAGCCGGGGATGAGCAGTTCTTC.

The CDR3 here is CASSVVRASGGVNEQFF. CDR3 nucleotides: TGTGCCAGCAGCGTAGTAAGGGCTAGCGGGGGGGTCAATGAGCAGTTCTTC. The chain is built from TRBV9 and TRBJ2-1; 12 bases are shared with TRBD2. The CDR3 runs to 17 residues. V was pared by 0 bases and J by 6 bases, with 7 bases of the junction left unmatched. The germline V gene has CDR1 SGDLS and CDR2 YYNGEE.

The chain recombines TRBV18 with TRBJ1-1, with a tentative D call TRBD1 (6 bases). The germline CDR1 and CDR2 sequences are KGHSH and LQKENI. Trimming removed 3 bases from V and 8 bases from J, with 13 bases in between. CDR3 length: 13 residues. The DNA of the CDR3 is TGTGCCAGCTCACCCTCGGACAGCCTCGAAGCTTTCTTT. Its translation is CASSPSDSLEAFF.

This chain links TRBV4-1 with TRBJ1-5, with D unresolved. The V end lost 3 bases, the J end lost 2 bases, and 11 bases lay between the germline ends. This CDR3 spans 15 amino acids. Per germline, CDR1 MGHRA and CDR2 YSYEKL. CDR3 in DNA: TGCGCCAGCAGCCATGATTGGAGCGGCAATCAGCCCCAGCATTTT. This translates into CASSHDWSGNQPQHF.